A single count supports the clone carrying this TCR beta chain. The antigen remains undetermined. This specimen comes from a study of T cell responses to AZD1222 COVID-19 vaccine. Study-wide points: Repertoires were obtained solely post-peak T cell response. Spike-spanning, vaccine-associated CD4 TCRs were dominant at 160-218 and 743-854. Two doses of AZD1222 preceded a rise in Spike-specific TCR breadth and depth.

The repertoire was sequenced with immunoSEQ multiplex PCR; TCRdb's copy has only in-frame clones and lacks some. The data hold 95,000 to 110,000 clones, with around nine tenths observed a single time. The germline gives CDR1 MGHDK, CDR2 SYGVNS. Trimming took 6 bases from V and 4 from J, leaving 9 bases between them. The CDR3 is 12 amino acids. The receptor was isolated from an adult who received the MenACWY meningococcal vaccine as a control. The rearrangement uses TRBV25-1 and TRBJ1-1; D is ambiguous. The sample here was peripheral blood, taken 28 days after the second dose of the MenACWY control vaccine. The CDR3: CASSRMGTEAFF. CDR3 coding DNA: TGTGCCAGCAGCCGTATGGGCACTGAAGCTTTCTTT.